This passage covers 8 T cell receptor beta chains from one sample sequenced in a study of T cell responses to AZD1222 COVID-19 vaccine (dated by TCRdb to the early 2020s). The time point tag for this specimen amounts to: baseline before first vaccination. Library method: the immunoSEQ multiplex PCR assay. In TCRdb, the immuneACCESS table is reduced to in-frame sequences with V and J assigned. These tables do not hold every clone; where another copy was compared, an unresolved V gene accounts for under half, and the others remain unexplained. The sample table holds around 100,000 clones, of which 85% to 90% were seen once. The ten largest clonotypes hold 7.5% of the sample. Sequenced material: peripheral blood, taken on day 0 of AZD1222 vaccination. The receptors were gathered from an adult in good health.

The rearrangement joins TRBV7-9 to TRBJ2-7, with D uncertain. Germline loops: CDR1 SEHNR, CDR2 FQNEAQ (reference sequence). This CDR3 spans 13 amino acids. Trimming took 2 bases from V and 0 from J, leaving 5 bases between them. The DNA for the CDR3 is TGTGCCAGCAGCTTACTGGCCTCCTACGAGCAGTACTTC. Encoded protein: CASSLLASYEQYF.

This rearrangement joins TRBV6-6 to TRBJ2-6; TRBD1 matches 9 bases. This CDR3 is 19 amino acids long. From germline, CDR1 is MNHNY and CDR2 SVGAGI (reference sequence). Trimming at V came to 6 bases and at J to 1 base, leaving 13 bases not matched to a gene. The CDR3 nucleotides are TGTGCCAGCAGCCGACAGGGGGGAAACCCCCCATCTGGGGCCAACGTCCTGACTTTC. Translated, it gives CASSRQGGNPPSGANVLTF.

The rearrangement joins TRBV9 to TRBJ2-7; no clear D. This CDR3 region has 14 residues. Trimming cost V 3 bases and J 0 bases, with 10 bases left between them. Per the germline V gene, CDR1 is SGDLS and CDR2 is YYNGEE. The CDR3 protein is CASSGGPSSYEQYF. CDR3 DNA: TGTGCCAGCAGCGGAGGACCCAGCTCCTACGAGCAGTACTTC.

This chain uses TRBV28 with TRBJ1-1, with D perhaps TRBD1 (5 bases). V dropped 5 bases and J dropped 8 bases, with 21 bases sitting between them. CDR3 length equals 15 residues. Germline assignment: CDR1 MDHEN and CDR2 SYDVKM. The CDR3 spells CASSLAPPPYREAFF. In DNA, the CDR3 is TGTGCCAGCAGTCTGGCACCACCGCCTTACAGGGAAGCTTTCTTT. Full variable domain (rest looked up from reference TRBV28 and TRBJ1-1): DVKVTQSSRYLVKRTGEKVFLECVQDMDHENMFWYRQDPGLGLRLIYFSYDVKMKEKGDIPEGYSVSREKKERFSLILESASTNQTSMYLCASSLAPPPYREAFFGQGTRLTVV.

This chain joins TRBV28 and TRBJ1-1; 8 nucleotides match TRBD1. Germline-derived CDR1 and CDR2 are MDHEN and SYDVKM. The CDR3 extends over 15 amino acids. Unmatched junction bases numbered 6, after V lost 5 bases and J lost 1 base. CDR3 sequence reads: CASSAPTGANTEAFF. Written as DNA, the CDR3 is TGTGCCAGCAGTGCGCCGACAGGGGCGAACACTGAAGCTTTCTTT.

The chain is built from TRBV20-1 and TRBJ2-1; D remains unclear. CDR1 is DFQATT, CDR2 SNEGSKA, per germline (reference sequence). The CDR3 length is 11 residues. Trimming took 6 bases from V and 7 from J, leaving 10 bases between them. The CDR3 here is CSAQAPNEQFF. The CDR3 DNA follows: TGCAGTGCCCAAGCGCCGAATGAGCAGTTCTTC.

The chain employs TRBV7-2 and TRBJ2-2, with D hard to call. V lost 3 bases, J lost 2 bases, and 19 bases lay in between. Germline V lookup: CDR1 SGHTA, CDR2 FQGNSA. This CDR3 spans 18 amino acids. DNA of the CDR3: TGTGCCAGCAGCTTCCCCCCCTTGGCTGTCATTAACACCGGGGAGCTGTTTTTT. Translated, it gives CASSFPPLAVINTGELFF.

The chain links TRBV30 to TRBJ1-5; D may be TRBD1 (6 bases). CDR1 is GTSNPN, CDR2 SVGIG, per germline (reference sequence). Trimming left V 2 bases short and J 3 bases short, with 14 bases between. The CDR3 extends over 15 amino acids. CDR3 sequence reads: CAWSPTQGPNQPQHF. The CDR3 DNA reads as TGTGCCTGGAGTCCCACACAGGGTCCCAATCAGCCCCAGCATTTT.